This T cell receptor beta chain was recovered during a study of T cell repertoires in cytomegalovirus infection. Looking at the study overall: It was the public TCR beta signatures that indicated both CMV infection and matching HLA type.

The germline V gene encodes CDR1 MNHEY and CDR2 SVGEGT. This CDR3 has 13 residues. Trimming left V 6 bases short and J 7 bases short, with 16 bases between. Study outcomes and limitations: Carriers of CMV plus the relevant HLA were identified by cumulative public TCR beta family frequency. CMV-specific TCR beta clonotypes restricted by HLA-C were the ones dominating the ex vivo response.

TCRdb re-called the reads with MiXCR, one entry per CDR3 protein. The data show some 250,000 distinct CDR3 sequences, with 9.1% seen just once and roughly 16% held by the top ten. This clonotype has at least ten counts. The antigen remains unidentified. The sequencing input was PBMCs. The receptor's source is a human donor in good health (CMV status not recorded). Some clones in this sample may be carry-over from other donors' samples. This sequence joins TRBV6-2 or TRBV6-3 and TRBJ2-7; D remains unclear. CDR3 in amino acids: CASRGYGSFEQYF. The CDR3 coding sequence is TGTGCCAGCAGAGGGTACGGTAGTTTTGAGCAGTACTTC.